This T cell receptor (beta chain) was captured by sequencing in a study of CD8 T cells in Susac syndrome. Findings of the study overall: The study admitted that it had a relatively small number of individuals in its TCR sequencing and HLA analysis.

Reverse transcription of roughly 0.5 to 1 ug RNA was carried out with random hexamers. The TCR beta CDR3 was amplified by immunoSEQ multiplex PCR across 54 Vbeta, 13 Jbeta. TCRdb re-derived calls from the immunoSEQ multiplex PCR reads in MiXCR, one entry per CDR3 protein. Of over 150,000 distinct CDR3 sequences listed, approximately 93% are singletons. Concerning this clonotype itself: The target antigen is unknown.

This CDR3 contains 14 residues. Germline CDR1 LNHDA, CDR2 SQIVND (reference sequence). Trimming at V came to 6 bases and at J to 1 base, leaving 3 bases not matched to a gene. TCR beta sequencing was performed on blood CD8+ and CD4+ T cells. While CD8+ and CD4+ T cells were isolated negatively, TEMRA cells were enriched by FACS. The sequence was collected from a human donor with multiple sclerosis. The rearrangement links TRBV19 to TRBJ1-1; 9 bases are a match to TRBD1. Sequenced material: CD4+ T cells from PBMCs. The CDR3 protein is CASSQDRGNTEAFF. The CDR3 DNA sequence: TGTGCCAGTAGCCAGGACAGGGGGAACACTGAAGCTTTCTTT.